This T cell receptor beta chain was captured in a study of cytomegalovirus exposure and HLA in healthy donors. The overall study: HLA-typed donors were the source of tens of millions of unique TCRs held in an early data release.

General observations from the study: A later analysis found common viral pathogens apparently linked to several of the most significant clusters. TCR beta V- and J-gene trimming was later associated with a missense DCLRE1C variant.

About this clone itself: Its antigen remains unidentified.

13 Jbeta primers and 60 Vbeta primers were used for the PCR. Here immunoSEQ multiplex PCR was the method, and the copy in TCRdb shows in-frame clones only, minus some. This table lists tens of thousands of clones. The origin of this receptor is a woman aged 30 to 39 in good health and CMV-seropositive. Sequences were obtained from PBMCs.

This CDR3 is CASSVTGQNGYTF. The CDR3 region has the DNA TGTGCCAGCAGTGTAACGGGACAGAATGGCTACACCTTC. The chain couples TRBV25-1 to TRBJ1-2; 7 nucleotides match TRBD1. V dropped 4 bases and J dropped 6; count of bases not matched to a gene: 5. This CDR3 contains 13 residues. Germline CDR1 is MGHDK and CDR2 is SYGVNS.